Listed here is a single T cell receptor beta chain. The same CDR3 can be traced to other DNA sequences in this sample. The data are from a study of blood T cell repertoires in COVID-19. J lost 9 bases, V lost 5 bases, and 1 base had no gene match. The CDR3 loop spans 12 amino acids. Germline V lookup: CDR1 SEHNR, CDR2 FQNEAQ (reference sequence). Authors' methods: The authors estimated nucleated cell counts from reference gene primer amplification. The repertoire was sequenced with immunoSEQ multiplex PCR; TCRdb's copy has only in-frame clones and lacks some. The D gene and trimming were derived from the DNA, and the V and J assignments and clone size from that table. The data hold about 320,000 clones, with approximately 89% observed a single time.

This sequence joins TRBV7-9 and TRBJ2-1; TRBD2 matches 10 bases. The TCR sequence derives from a man aged 25 to 40 who had recovered from COVID-19. The sequenced sample consisted of PBMCs or T cells enriched from blood (not recorded which). CDR3 amino acids: CASSPSGGEQFF. The CDR3 DNA is TGTGCCAGCAGCCCTAGCGGGGGTGAGCAGTTCTTC.